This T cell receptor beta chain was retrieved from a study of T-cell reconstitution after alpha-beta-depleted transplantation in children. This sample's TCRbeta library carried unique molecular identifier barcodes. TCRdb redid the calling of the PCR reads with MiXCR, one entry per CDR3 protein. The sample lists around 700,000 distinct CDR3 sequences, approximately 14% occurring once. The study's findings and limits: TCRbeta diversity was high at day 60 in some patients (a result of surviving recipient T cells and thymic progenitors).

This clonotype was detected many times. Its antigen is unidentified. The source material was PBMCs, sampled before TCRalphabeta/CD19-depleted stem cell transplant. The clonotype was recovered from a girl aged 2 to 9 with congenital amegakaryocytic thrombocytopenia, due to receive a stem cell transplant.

The CDR3 sequence is CSAASGLNTGELFF. The CDR3 DNA is TGCAGTGCTGCTAGCGGGCTTAACACCGGGGAGCTGTTTTTT. The chain is built from TRBV20-1 and TRBJ2-2; 8 nucleotides line up with TRBD2. This CDR3 contains 14 residues. CDR1 is DFQATT and CDR2 is SNEGSKA in the germline V gene (reference sequence). V lost 5 bases to trimming and J lost 2 bases; unmatched junction nucleotides: 4.